This T cell receptor beta chain derives from a study of cytomegalovirus exposure and HLA in healthy donors. The PCR made use of 60 Vbeta and 13 Jbeta primers. Profiling relied on immunoSEQ multiplex PCR, and the TCRdb table lists in-frame clones only, not all of them. The sample records around 140,000 clones, approximately 10% being singletons. A remark on this clone: Its antigen is unknown.

Whole-study results and caveats: A list of 164 TCR beta chains associated with cytomegalovirus was given. Productive rates of about 87% or about 30% were seen for most TCR beta V segments in an earlier analysis.

The TCR was taken from a woman in her thirties or forties in good health and CMV-seropositive. Sequenced sample: PBMCs.

The DNA for the CDR3 is TGTGCCAGCAGTAGGACAGGTGCATGGGAGACCCAGTACTTC. Protein sequence: CASSRTGAWETQYF. This chain links TRBV6-5 with TRBJ2-5; 7 bases are shared with TRBD1. J gave up 5 bases and V 5 bases, and 8 bases lay outside the gene matches. The CDR3 contains 14 residues. CDR1 MNHEY and CDR2 SVGAGI come from the germline V gene.